These 24 T cell receptor beta chains were sequenced from one sample in a study of T cells in Graves' hyperthyroidism and ophthalmopathy. The source material, RNA transcripts, was used to amplify TCR beta CDR3 regions. When the TCR CDR3 underwent first-round RT-PCR, the HTBI primer set was used. TCRdb analysed the multiplex PCR reads with MiXCR anew, one entry per CDR3 protein. In the table there are 460,000 or so distinct CDR3 sequences, roughly an eighth of which are singletons. The sample taken for sequencing was blood. These receptor sequences come from a woman between 18 and 30 years old with Graves' hyperthyroidism.

This clonotype was counted at least ten times. This rearrangement joins TRBV11-2 to TRBJ2-1; the D is unclear. The length of the CDR3 is 13 residues. Trimming stripped 0 bases from V and 9 bases from J, with 9 bases between. The germline V gene encodes CDR1 SGHAT and CDR2 FQNNGV. The CDR3 bases are TGTGCCAGCAGCTTAGAGTTCCCCTCTGAGCAGTTCTTC. It encodes CASSLEFPSEQFF.

Many counts were recorded for this clonotype. J is TRBJ2-5 and V is TRBV12-3 or TRBV12-4; TRBD2 matches at 8 bases. Trimming removed 7 bases from V and 1 base from J; junction bases left unmatched: 8. The CDR3 length is 15 residues. The DNA of the CDR3 is TGTGCCAGCACGACGAGCGGGAGACCCCAAGAGACCCAGTACTTC. This encodes CASTTSGRPQETQYF.

This clonotype was picked up a small number of times. Here the CDR3 reads CASSLDPGKLREQYF. CDR3 DNA sequence: TGTGCCAGCAGCTTAGATCCTGGGAAACTGAGGGAGCAGTACTTC. The gene calls are TRBV7-8 and TRBJ2-7; D gene unclear. Germline-derived CDR1 and CDR2 are SGHVS and FQNEAQ. Trimming took 1 base from V and 7 from J, leaving 17 bases between them. The CDR3 contains 15 residues.

This chain links TRBV30 with TRBJ1-3; TRBD1 is a possible D gene (5 bases). Germline-derived CDR1 and CDR2 are GTSNPN and SVGIG (reference sequence). This CDR3 is built from 13 residues. Trimming took off 3 bases at V and 5 bases at J, with 11 bases between the two ends. In DNA form, the CDR3 reads TGTGCCTGGAGAACGGGACTCCGAAACACCATATATTTT. It translates to CAWRTGLRNTIYF.

This clonotype was observed at least ten times. This sequence joins TRBV6-1 and TRBJ2-7; no definite D call. V was clipped by 8 bases and J by 0 bases, with 11 bases between them. This CDR3 contains 13 residues. CDR1 and CDR2 (germline): MNHNS, SASEGT. The CDR3 DNA reads TGTGCCAGCTATGATTTGAGCTCCTACGAGCAGTACTTC. It is translated as CASYDLSSYEQYF.

This clonotype showed up many times. The rearrangement links TRBV6-5 to TRBJ1-1, with D hard to call. CDR1 is MNHEY, CDR2 SVGAGI, per germline. Trimming removed 2 bases at V and 1 base at J, with 2 bases between. This CDR3 has 12 residues. The CDR3 sequence is CASSYTNTEAFF. The CDR3 bases are TGTGCCAGCAGTTACACGAACACTGAAGCTTTCTTT.

This clonotype was recorded at least ten times. The J gene is TRBJ2-1, the V gene TRBV24-1, with D unresolved. Trimming pared 6 bases from V and 12 bases from J, leaving 20 bases between. CDR1 is KGHDR, CDR2 SFDVKD, per germline. There are 14 residues in the CDR3. The CDR3 DNA sequence: TGTGCCACCAGTAGCAAGGCTGATGCGTTCAGGCAGTTCTTC. Translating gives CATSSKADAFRQFF.

This clonotype was recorded many times. V is TRBV7-8 and J is TRBJ1-4; unclear D gene. Per germline, CDR1 SGHVS and CDR2 FQNEAQ. This CDR3 spans 16 amino acids. Trimming shortened V by 3 bases and J by 0 bases, and 11 bases separated the two germline ends. In nucleotides, the CDR3 is TGTGCCAGCAGCTTCTTTACGGTGTCAACTAATGAAAAACTGTTTTTT. Encoded protein: CASSFFTVSTNEKLFF.

As for this clonotype: It may be a read error: a sequence one base away is much more abundant. V gene TRBV12-3 or TRBV12-4 combines with J gene TRBJ2-2; 14 nucleotides align to TRBD2. Losses at the gene ends were 6 bases for V and 5 bases for J; bases not matched to a gene: 5. The CDR3 contains 16 residues. In nucleotides, the CDR3 is TGTGCCAGCAGACCGGGACTAGCGGGAGCTACCGGGGAGCTGTTTTTT. Amino acids: CASRPGLAGATGELFF.

The chain employs TRBV30 and TRBJ1-2; 7 nucleotides agree with TRBD1. The CDR3 covers 14 residues. Germline CDR1 GTSNPN, CDR2 SVGIG (reference sequence). V was clipped by 0 bases and J by 7 bases; unmatched bases: 8. The CDR3 protein is CAWSVEGALRGYTF. The CDR3 nucleotides read TGTGCCTGGAGTGTTGAGGGGGCTCTCCGTGGCTACACCTTC.

This clonotype has a count of ten or more. The genes are TRBV20-1 and TRBJ2-7; 10 positions match TRBD2. This CDR3 spans 18 amino acids. CDR1 is DFQATT, CDR2 SNEGSKA, per germline (reference sequence). After removal of 0 bases from V and 2 bases from J, the junction contained 13 bases not matched to a gene. The CDR3 coding sequence is TGCAGTGCTAGAGATGCGGGTCTAGCGGGAGAGAGGCCCTACGAGCAGTACTTC. Its translation is CSARDAGLAGERPYEQYF.

There are many counts of this clonotype. This chain links TRBV30 with TRBJ1-6, with D possibly matching TRBD1 (6 bases). There are 14 residues in the CDR3. Germline V gene data show CDR1 as GTSNPN and CDR2 as SVGIG (reference sequence). V lost 3 bases, J lost 14 bases, and 20 bases lay in between. The CDR3 region is CAWRETGPQEALHF. CDR3 DNA sequence: TGTGCCTGGAGGGAGACAGGCCCGCAGGAGGCCCTCCACTTT.

This clonotype was found many times. J is TRBJ2-5 and V is TRBV11-1, with D possibly being TRBD2 (5 bases). CDR1 is SGHAT and CDR2 is FQDESV in the germline V gene (reference sequence). The CDR3 length is 14 residues. V was shortened by 5 bases and J by 2 bases, with 12 bases between the two germline ends. The CDR3 nucleotides are TGTGCCAGCAGCCGAGAGGGTCCTCAAGAGACCCAGTACTTC. Amino acids: CASSREGPQETQYF.

The chain recombines TRBV2 with TRBJ1-1, with D hard to call. The V end lost 1 base, the J end lost 0 bases, and 6 bases lay between the germline ends. Germline CDR1 SNHLY, CDR2 FYNNEI. The CDR3 covers 14 residues. The CDR3 coding sequence is TGTGCCAGCAGTGAAGGGAGGATGAACACTGAAGCTTTCTTT. Translated: CASSEGRMNTEAFF.

This clonotype was detected many times. The rearrangement joins TRBV24-1 to TRBJ2-3, with 7 nucleotides matching TRBD1. Germline loops: CDR1 KGHDR, CDR2 SFDVKD. V dropped 4 bases and J dropped 4; count of bases not matched to a gene: 19. The CDR3 is 19 residues long. This CDR3 reads CATSDSAYRGPQGPDTQYF. The CDR3 coding sequence is TGTGCCACCAGTGACTCGGCATATAGGGGGCCCCAGGGCCCAGATACGCAGTATTTT.

This clonotype was seen ten or more times. This sequence joins TRBV30 and TRBJ2-5; D might be TRBD1 (7 bases). Trimming removed 3 bases at V and 5 bases at J, with 13 bases between. Per the germline V gene, CDR1 is GTSNPN and CDR2 is SVGIG (reference sequence). The CDR3 contains 13 residues. The CDR3 DNA reads as TGTGCCTGGAGCGCAGGGGGGTTCGAGACCCAGTACTTC. Residues: CAWSAGGFETQYF.

This clonotype came up many times. V is TRBV2 and J is TRBJ1-1; no firm D call. The germline gives CDR1 SNHLY, CDR2 FYNNEI. V shed 6 bases and J shed 5 bases, with 10 bases lying between them. The CDR3 has 12 residues. The CDR3 DNA reads as TGTGCCAGCAGGGCCCCATTGACTGAAGCTTTCTTT. Protein: CASRAPLTEAFF. The full variable domain, with the rest looked up from reference TRBV2 and TRBJ1-1, is EPEVTQTPSHQVTQMGQEVILRCVPISNHLYFYWYRQILGQKVEFLVSFYNNEISEKSEIFDDQFSVERPDGSNFTLKIRSTKLEDSAMYFCASRAPLTEAFFGQGTRLTVV.

This clonotype has ten or more counts. This chain's CDR3 is CSARGGGEQFF. As DNA, the CDR3 is TGCAGTGCTAGAGGGGGCGGAGAGCAGTTCTTC. The chain carries TRBV20-1 and TRBJ2-1; a weak D match, TRBD1 (5 bases). Germline assignment: CDR1 DFQATT and CDR2 SNEGSKA (reference sequence). With 1 base removed from V and 10 bases from J, the gap between germline ends came to 8 bases. CDR3 length: 11 residues.

This clonotype was recorded at least ten times. The chain uses TRBV3-1 and TRBJ1-2; possibly TRBD1 for D (5 bases). The length of the CDR3 is 14 residues. V dropped 2 bases and J dropped 6 bases, with 13 bases sitting between them. Germline V lookup: CDR1 LGHDT, CDR2 YNNKEL (reference sequence). CDR3 loop: CASSQLRGTDGYTF. CDR3 DNA: TGTGCCAGCAGCCAACTCCGGGGGACGGATGGCTACACCTTC.

This clonotype was detected ten times or more. The CDR3 reads CASSPDTGTGVTGELFF. The CDR3 region has the DNA TGCGCCAGCAGCCCAGATACCGGGACAGGGGTCACCGGGGAGCTGTTTTTT. The rearrangement joins TRBV5-1 to TRBJ2-2, with 10 bases fitting TRBD1. The CDR3 spans 17 residues. The ends lost 4 bases at V and 4 bases at J; junction bases unmatched: 10. The germline V gene encodes CDR1 SGHRS and CDR2 YFSETQ. Based on the CDR3 plus reference TRBV5-1 and TRBJ2-2, the full variable domain is KAGVTQTPRYLIKTRGQQVTLSCSPISGHRSVSWYQQTPGQGLQFLFEYFSETQRNKGNFPGRFSGRQFSNSRSEMNVSTLELGDSALYLCASSPDTGTGVTGELFFGEGSRLTVL.

A few counts support this clonotype. This rearrangement joins TRBV11-3 to TRBJ2-1; 8 nucleotides align to TRBD1. The CDR3 has 14 amino acids. CDR1 and CDR2 from the germline V gene are SGHNT and YENEEA. Trimming cost V 6 bases and J 3 bases; bases outside gene matches: 4. CDR3 coding DNA: TGTGCCAGCAGGAAGGGACAGGACTACAATGAGCAGTTCTTC. Its translation: CASRKGQDYNEQFF.

As for this clonotype: A much larger clone differs from this one at a single base, so this may be a read error. V and J are TRBV11-3 and TRBJ1-1, with 8 bases lining up with TRBD1. The junction had 9 bases not matched to a gene; V was cut back by 6 bases and J by 3 bases. CDR1 and CDR2 from the germline V gene are SGHNT and YENEEA. This CDR3 spans 15 amino acids. The CDR3 nucleotides are TGTGCCAGCAGTCTTCCCCCGGGACAGGACACTGAAGCTTTCTTT. Amino acids: CASSLPPGQDTEAFF.

The CDR3 loop reads CASSSLAGGSEQFF. The CDR3 region has the DNA TGTGCCAGCAGTTCTCTAGCGGGAGGAAGTGAGCAGTTCTTC. The V and J genes are TRBV28 and TRBJ2-1, with 11 bases matching TRBD2. The germline CDR1 and CDR2 sequences are MDHEN and SYDVKM. The CDR3 contains 14 residues. After removal of 4 bases from V and 9 bases from J, the junction contained 5 bases not matched to a gene.

There are a few counts of this clonotype. The chain is built from TRBV20-1 and TRBJ1-4; no firm D call. The germline V gene encodes CDR1 DFQATT and CDR2 SNEGSKA (reference sequence). Trimming took 8 bases from V and 0 from J, leaving 10 bases between them. The CDR3 runs to 13 residues. CDR3 DNA sequence: TGCAGTCCTCACGGTGCAACTAATGAAAAACTGTTTTTT. Its translation is CSPHGATNEKLFF.